The next 21 T cell receptor beta chains were all read from a single sample in a study of CD8 T cells in Susac syndrome. The RNA input was 0.5 to 1 ug, and it was reverse transcribed with random hexamers. One entry per CDR3 protein, called by TCRdb with MiXCR from the immunoSEQ multiplex PCR reads. The sample lists some 190,000 distinct CDR3 sequences, about 94% occurring once. The sequencing sample was made of CD4+ T cells from PBMCs. These receptors all come from a human donor in good health.

The V and J genes are TRBV3-1 and TRBJ1-2; D is uncertain. Germline V CDR1 and CDR2: LGHDT, YNNKEL (reference sequence). The CDR3 has 13 residues. Trimming took off 4 bases at V and 0 bases at J, with 6 bases between the two ends. In DNA form, the CDR3 reads TGTGCCAGCAGCCCAGAGACTAACTATGGCTACACCTTC. This sequence encodes CASSPETNYGYTF.

The J gene is TRBJ1-4, the V gene TRBV30; D call uncertain. The CDR3 covers 11 residues. V was cut by 2 bases and J by 6 bases, with 4 bases left in between. Germline CDR1 reads GTSNPN; CDR2 reads SVGIG (reference sequence). The CDR3 DNA reads TGTGCCTGGAGTTGGGATGAAAAACTGTTTTTT. Protein: CAWSWDEKLFF.

The gene calls are TRBV7-2 and TRBJ1-2; TRBD1 agrees at 7 bases. This CDR3 is 13 amino acids long. Per the germline V gene, CDR1 is SGHTA and CDR2 is FQGNSA. V was clipped by 5 bases and J by 5 bases; unmatched bases: 5. The CDR3 bases are TGTGCCAGCAGCCCGGGACAGATTTATGGCTACACCTTC. As protein: CASSPGQIYGYTF. Looking up the rest from reference TRBV7-2 and TRBJ1-2 gives the full variable domain: GAGVSQSPSNKVTEKGKDVELRCDPISGHTALYWYRQSLGQGLEFLIYFQGNSAPDKSGLPSDRFSAERTGGSVSTLTIQRTQQEDSAVYLCASSPGQIYGYTFGSGTRLTVV.

The rearrangement links TRBV6-2 or TRBV6-3 to TRBJ2-1; TRBD2 might be the D (6 bases). Trimming pared 5 bases from V and 4 bases from J, leaving 9 bases between. The germline gives CDR1 MNHEY, CDR2 SVGEGT. The length of the CDR3 is 13 residues. In DNA, the CDR3 is TGTGCCAGCAGTGGGGGGACGTACAATGAGCAGTTCTTC. Protein: CASSGGTYNEQFF.

This chain connects TRBV6-5 to TRBJ2-3; D is ambiguous. Germline-derived CDR1 and CDR2 are MNHEY and SVGAGI. The V and J ends lost 4 bases and 2 bases respectively, with 10 bases between them. The CDR3 length is 14 residues. The CDR3 DNA reads as TGTGCCAGCAGTTTGACACCCCACACAGATACGCAGTATTTT. Protein: CASSLTPHTDTQYF.

The chain carries TRBV7-9 and TRBJ2-1; D not certain. CDR1 SEHNR and CDR2 FQNEAQ come from the germline V gene (reference sequence). This CDR3 has 15 amino acids. Trimming cost V 0 bases and J 2 bases, with 8 bases left between them. The CDR3 sequence: CASSLARGTYNEQFF. The CDR3 coding sequence is TGTGCCAGCAGCTTAGCCAGAGGAACCTACAATGAGCAGTTCTTC.

The chain links TRBV3-1 to TRBJ2-7; D call uncertain. Trimming shortened V by 1 base and J by 12 bases, and 13 bases separated the two germline ends. The CDR3 has 12 amino acids. CDR1 LGHDT and CDR2 YNNKEL come from the germline V gene (reference sequence). CDR3 region: CASSQGRALLYF. The CDR3 bases are TGTGCCAGCAGCCAAGGCCGGGCCCTTCTGTACTTC.

The chain joins TRBV20-1 to TRBJ1-5; maybe TRBD1 (6 bases). This CDR3 contains 13 residues. V was pared by 3 bases and J by 6 bases, with 12 bases between. Germline V gene sequence: CDR1 DFQATT, CDR2 SNEGSKA (reference sequence). Here the CDR3 DNA reads TGCAGTGCTAGTTCGGGGGGGCGTCAGCCCCAGCATTTT. This encodes CSASSGGRQPQHF.

The CDR3 protein is CASSLETYEQYF. The DNA of the CDR3 is TGTGCCAGCAGCCTAGAAACCTACGAGCAGTACTTC. V and J are TRBV28 and TRBJ2-7; D call uncertain. The germline gives CDR1 MDHEN, CDR2 SYDVKM. V lost 6 bases to trimming and J lost 2 bases, with 8 bases between them. This CDR3 region has 12 residues.

This sequence joins TRBV4-3 and TRBJ2-1; D gene ambiguous. V dropped 0 bases and J dropped 9 bases, with 9 bases sitting between them. The length of the CDR3 is 13 residues. Germline V gives CDR1 LGHNA, CDR2 YSLEER. The CDR3 DNA follows: TGCGCCAGCAGCCAAGATATCAGGTCTGAGCAGTTCTTC. Translation: CASSQDIRSEQFF.

V and J are TRBV9 and TRBJ1-1; 7 bases align to TRBD1. The germline gives CDR1 SGDLS, CDR2 YYNGEE. The CDR3 loop spans 14 amino acids. V was clipped by 4 bases and J by 11 bases; unmatched bases: 14. CDR3: CASSQLGSTGAAFF. The CDR3 DNA is TGTGCCAGCAGCCAACTAGGGTCCACAGGGGCGGCTTTCTTT. Based on the CDR3 plus reference TRBV9 and TRBJ1-1, the full variable domain is DSGVTQTPKHLITATGQRVTLRCSPRSGDLSVYWYQQSLDQGLQFLIQYYNGEERAKGNILERFSAQQFPDLHSELNLSSLELGDSALYFCASSQLGSTGAAFFGQGTRLTVV.

This chain joins TRBV20-1 and TRBJ1-2; D is undetermined. Trimming took 2 bases from V and 3 from J, leaving 10 bases between them. Germline CDR1 reads DFQATT; CDR2 reads SNEGSKA (reference sequence). CDR3 length: 13 amino acids. CDR3 region: CSARTVADYGYTF. DNA for the CDR3: TGCAGTGCTAGAACAGTGGCGGACTATGGCTACACCTTC.

The V gene is TRBV12-3 or TRBV12-4, the J gene TRBJ1-2; 8 bases match TRBD1. CDR3 length equals 15 residues. The ends lost 5 bases at V and 7 bases at J; junction bases unmatched: 12. CDR3 DNA sequence: TGTGCCAGCAGTACCAATCGACAGGGGATTGGTGGCTACACCTTC. Its translation is CASSTNRQGIGGYTF.

This clonotype was counted a single time. The chain carries TRBV18 and TRBJ2-7, with D tentatively TRBD2 (5 bases). The CDR3 covers 12 residues. Deletions cut 3 bases from V and 6 bases from J, with 9 bases between. Germline-derived CDR1 and CDR2 are KGHSH and LQKENI. CDR3 nucleotides: TGTGCCAGCTCACCTGGTGAGGGCGAGCAGTACTTC. Its translation: CASSPGEGEQYF.

This chain links TRBV9 with TRBJ2-7; 7 bases line up with TRBD2. This CDR3 comprises 15 residues. The junction had 6 bases not matched to a gene; V was cut back by 0 bases and J by 3 bases. The germline gives CDR1 SGDLS, CDR2 YYNGEE. CDR3 in DNA: TGTGCCAGCAGCGTAGGGGTAGCGGGCCTCTACGAGCAGTACTTC. Encoded protein: CASSVGVAGLYEQYF.

This chain connects TRBV24-1 to TRBJ2-1; D is tentatively TRBD1 or TRBD2 (5 bases each). The V end lost 2 bases, the J end lost 6 bases, and 13 bases lay between the germline ends. CDR1 is KGHDR, CDR2 SFDVKD, per germline. The CDR3 has 15 amino acids. CDR3 amino acids: CATSDYGRGRNEQFF. The CDR3 coding sequence is TGTGCCACCAGTGATTACGGACGGGGACGCAATGAGCAGTTCTTC.

In this sample, this clonotype turned up once. The chain joins TRBV4-2 to TRBJ2-1; TRBD2 matches 9 bases. Germline V gene data show CDR1 as LGHNA and CDR2 as YNFKEQ. This CDR3 is built from 19 residues. The junction had 23 bases not matched to a gene; V was cut back by 8 bases and J by 6 bases. The CDR3 protein is CASADSGRPVAAFFNEQFF. CDR3 DNA: TGTGCCAGCGCAGATAGCGGGAGACCTGTCGCTGCATTTTTCAATGAGCAGTTCTTC.

This chain joins TRBV23-1 and TRBJ2-5, with unresolved D. TRBV23-1 counts as an open reading frame of uncertain function. The germline V and J ends were trimmed by 0 bases and 3 bases, with 8 bases remaining between them. This CDR3 spans 14 amino acids. In DNA form, the CDR3 reads TGCGCCAGCAGTCAATCCCTAGGCGAAGAGACCCAGTACTTC. Protein product: CASSQSLGEETQYF.

The chain is built from TRBV27 and TRBJ2-3; a possible D gene is TRBD1 (5 bases). The germline V gene has CDR1 MNHEY and CDR2 SMNVEV (reference sequence). V gave up 5 bases and J gave up 7 bases, with 16 bases separating them. The CDR3 runs to 14 residues. The CDR3 is CASSPTLQGHTQYF. As DNA, the CDR3 is TGTGCCAGCAGTCCTACTCTTCAGGGCCATACGCAGTATTTT.

The genes are TRBV27 and TRBJ1-2; 12 bases map to TRBD1. CDR3 length: 13 amino acids. Unmatched junction bases numbered 4, after V lost 6 bases and J lost 8 bases. Germline V lookup: CDR1 MNHEY, CDR2 SMNVEV (reference sequence). The chain's CDR3 is CASRGTGGEGYTF. The CDR3 DNA is TGTGCCAGCAGAGGGACAGGGGGCGAAGGCTACACCTTC.

The chain combines TRBV20-1 with TRBJ2-1, with 8 bases fitting TRBD2. Trimming at V came to 2 bases and at J to 1 base, leaving 1 base not matched to a gene. The CDR3 length is 14 residues. The V gene's germline CDR1 is DFQATT and CDR2 SNEGSKA (reference sequence). CDR3 residues: CSARLAGSYNEQFF. The CDR3 DNA reads as TGCAGTGCTAGACTAGCGGGTTCCTACAATGAGCAGTTCTTC.